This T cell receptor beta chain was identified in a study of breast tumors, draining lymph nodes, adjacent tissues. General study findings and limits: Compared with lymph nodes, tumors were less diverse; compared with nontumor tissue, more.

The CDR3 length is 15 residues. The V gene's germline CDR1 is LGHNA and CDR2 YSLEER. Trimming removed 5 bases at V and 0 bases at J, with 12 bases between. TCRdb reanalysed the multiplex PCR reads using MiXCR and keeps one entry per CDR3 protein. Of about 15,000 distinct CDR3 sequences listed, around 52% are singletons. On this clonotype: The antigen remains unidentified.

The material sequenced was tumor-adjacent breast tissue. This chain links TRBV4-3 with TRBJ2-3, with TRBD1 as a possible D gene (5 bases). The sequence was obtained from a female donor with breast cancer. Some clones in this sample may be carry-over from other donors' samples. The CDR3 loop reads CASSARTPSTDTQYF. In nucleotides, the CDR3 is TGCGCCAGCAGCGCTCGGACACCTAGCACAGATACGCAGTATTTT.